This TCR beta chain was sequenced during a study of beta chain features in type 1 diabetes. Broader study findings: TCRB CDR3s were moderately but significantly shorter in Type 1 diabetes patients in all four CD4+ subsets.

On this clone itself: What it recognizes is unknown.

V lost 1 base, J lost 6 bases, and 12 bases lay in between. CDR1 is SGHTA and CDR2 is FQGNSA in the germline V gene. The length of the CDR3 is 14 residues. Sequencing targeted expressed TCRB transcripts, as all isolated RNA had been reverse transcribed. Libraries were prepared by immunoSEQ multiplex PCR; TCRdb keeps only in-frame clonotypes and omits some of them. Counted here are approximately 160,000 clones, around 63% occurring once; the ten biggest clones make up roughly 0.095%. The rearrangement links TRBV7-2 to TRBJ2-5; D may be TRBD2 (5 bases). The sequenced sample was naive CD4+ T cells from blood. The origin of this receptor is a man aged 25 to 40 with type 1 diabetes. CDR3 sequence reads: CASSLGQEEKTQYF. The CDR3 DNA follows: TGTGCCAGCAGCTTAGGGCAGGAGGAAAAGACCCAGTACTTC.